The next 8 T cell receptor beta chains were all read from a single sample in a study of blood T cell repertoires in COVID-19. Measured with immunoSEQ multiplex PCR; TCRdb has only the in-frame clones, and not every one. Among approximately 500,000 clones listed, approximately 90% were seen once. The sequenced sample consisted of PBMCs or T cells enriched from blood (not recorded which). All receptors come from a woman aged 40-49 years who had recovered from COVID-19.

The chain is built from TRBV29-1 and TRBJ1-1; 7 nucleotides align to TRBD1. From germline, CDR1 is SQVTM and CDR2 ANQGSEA. Unmatched junction bases numbered 6, after V lost 4 bases and J lost 7 bases. CDR3 size: 12 residues. CDR3 nucleotide sequence: TGCAGCGTTGTGAGGGGGCGAGGTGAAGCTTTCTTT. Translating it yields CSVVRGRGEAFF.

The chain combines TRBV19 with TRBJ1-2; D perhaps matches TRBD1 (5 bases). Germline loops: CDR1 LNHDA, CDR2 SQIVND (reference sequence). This CDR3 region has 15 residues. Between the trimmed V and J ends, which lost 3 bases and 3 bases, there was a span of 14 bases. CDR3 DNA: TGTGCCAGTAGTATCCTGGGGCGGGATGACTATGGCTACACCTTC. It yields the protein CASSILGRDDYGYTF. Together with reference TRBV19 and TRBJ1-2, the CDR3 gives the full variable domain: DGGITQSPKYLFRKEGQNVTLSCEQNLNHDAMYWYRQDPGQGLRLIYYSQIVNDFQKGDIAEGYSVSREKKESFPLTVTSAQKNPTAFYLCASSILGRDDYGYTFGSGTRLTVV.

Points on this clone: An end of the junction does not agree with germline; a read error may underlie this. The chain links TRBV4-1 to TRBJ2-7; 8 bases align to TRBD1. The CDR3 is 13 amino acids. CDR1 and CDR2 from the germline V gene are MGHRA and YSYEKL. This CDR3 reads CASSQVPDRERCF. The DNA of the CDR3 is TGCGCCAGCAGCCAAGTCCCGGACAGGGAGAGGTGCTTC.

The chain couples TRBV24-1 to TRBJ2-1; 7 nucleotides match TRBD1. Germline CDR1 reads KGHDR; CDR2 reads SFDVKD. J lost 12 bases, V lost 4 bases, and 14 bases had no gene match. CDR3 length: 15 residues. The CDR3 loop is CATSDLGTARRRQFF. DNA for the CDR3: TGTGCCACCAGTGACCTAGGGACAGCGCGGAGAAGGCAGTTCTTC.

J is TRBJ2-1 and V is TRBV19, with 9 bases matching TRBD2. With 4 bases clipped from V and 1 base from J, the junction kept 5 bases outside the gene matches. CDR1 LNHDA and CDR2 SQIVND come from the germline V gene (reference sequence). The CDR3 length is 16 residues. The CDR3: CASSKLAGRSYNEQFF. The CDR3 bases are TGTGCCAGTAGTAAACTAGCGGGTAGGTCCTACAATGAGCAGTTCTTC.

The rearrangement links TRBV6-1 to TRBJ2-7; 7 positions agree with TRBD1. The CDR3 length is 17 residues. Per the germline V gene, CDR1 is MNHNS and CDR2 is SASEGT. With V trimmed by 0 bases and J by 0 bases, 8 bases remained unmatched. CDR3 nucleotides: TGTGCCAGCAGTGAAGCGAAACGACAGGGTACCTCCTACGAGCAGTACTTC. The encoded protein is CASSEAKRQGTSYEQYF.

V and J are TRBV5-4 and TRBJ2-3; no definite D call. CDR3 length: 15 amino acids. The germline gives CDR1 SGHNT, CDR2 YYREEE (reference sequence). Deletions cut 0 bases from V and 0 bases from J, with 8 bases between. The CDR3 is CASSLDFSSTDTQYF. DNA for the CDR3: TGTGCCAGCAGCTTGGACTTTTCTAGCACAGATACGCAGTATTTT.

This clone has just one count. The V gene is TRBV5-1, the J gene TRBJ1-1; no clear D gene. The germline V gene encodes CDR1 SGHRS and CDR2 YFSETQ. V was shortened by 4 bases and J by 0 bases, with 10 bases between the two germline ends. This CDR3 has 14 amino acids. In DNA form, the CDR3 reads TGCGCCAGCAGCCGAACAAACATGAACACTGAAGCTTTCTTT. It yields the protein CASSRTNMNTEAFF.